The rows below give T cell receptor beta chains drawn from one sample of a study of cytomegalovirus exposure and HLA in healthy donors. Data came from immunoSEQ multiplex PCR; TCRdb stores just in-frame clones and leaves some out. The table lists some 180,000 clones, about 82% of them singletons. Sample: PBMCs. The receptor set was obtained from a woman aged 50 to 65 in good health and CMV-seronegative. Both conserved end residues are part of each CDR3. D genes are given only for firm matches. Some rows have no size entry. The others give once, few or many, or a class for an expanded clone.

CDR3: CASSLEPTGLGANVLTF; DNA: TGTGCCAGCAGCTTAGAGCCCACAGGGCTTGGGGCCAACGTCCTGACTTTC; D: .; J: TRBJ2-6; length: 17; V: TRBV13; size: .
CDR3: CASSPGTVYTGELFF; DNA: TGTGCCAGCAGCCCCGGGACAGTGTACACTGGGGAGCTGTTTTTT; D: TRBD1; J: TRBJ2-2; length: 15; V: TRBV11-2; size: .
CDR3: CASSQPPSGGTTYEQYF; DNA: TGCGCCAGCAGCCAACCACCTAGCGGGGGGACAACCTACGAGCAGTACTTC; D: TRBD2; J: TRBJ2-7; length: 17; V: TRBV4-1; size: .
CDR3: CASSLGTSGTYEQYF; DNA: TGCGCCAGCAGCCTTGGGACTAGCGGGACCTACGAGCAGTACTTC; D: TRBD2; J: TRBJ2-7; length: 15; V: TRBV5-1; size: .
CDR3: CAISESGGLAELRQYF; DNA: TGTGCCATCAGTGAGTCTGGGGGACTAGCGGAGCTCCGGCAGTACTTC; D: TRBD2; J: TRBJ2-7; length: 16; V: TRBV10-3; size: .
CDR3: CASSLARGLRLYF; DNA: TGTGCCAGCAGCTTAGCCAGGGGTCTTCGGCTGTACTTC; D: .; J: TRBJ2-5; length: 13; V: TRBV7-9; size: .
CDR3: CASSLSGSGLTDTQYF; DNA: TGTGCCAGCAGCCTTAGCGGGAGCGGTTTAACAGATACGCAGTATTTT; D: TRBD2; J: TRBJ2-3; length: 16; V: TRBV16; size: .
CDR3: CASSKGKLAGKAQETQYF; DNA: TGTGCCAGCAGCAAAGGTAAACTAGCGGGAAAAGCTCAAGAGACCCAGTACTTC; D: .; J: TRBJ2-5; length: 18; V: TRBV21-1; size: once
CDR3: CASSRPGLAGTYEQYF; DNA: TGTGCCAGCAGCCGACCCGGACTAGCCGGTACCTACGAGCAGTACTTC; D: TRBD2; J: TRBJ2-7; length: 16; V: TRBV7-9; size: .
CDR3: CASSFWAETQYF; DNA: TGCGCCAGCAGCTTCTGGGCGGAGACCCAGTACTTC; D: .; J: TRBJ2-5; length: 12; V: TRBV5-1; size: .
CDR3: CASSLRQGSNQPQHF; DNA: TGTGCCAGCTCACTGCGACAGGGAAGCAATCAGCCCCAGCATTTT; D: TRBD1; J: TRBJ1-5; length: 15; V: TRBV18; size: .
CDR3: CASSFWQGASSYNEQFF; DNA: TGTGCCAGCAGTTTCTGGCAGGGCGCTAGCTCCTACAATGAGCAGTTCTTC; D: .; J: TRBJ2-1; length: 17; V: TRBV28; size: few
CDR3: CASSRSTGYEQYF; DNA: TGCGCCAGCAGCCGCTCGACAGGCTACGAGCAGTACTTC; D: .; J: TRBJ2-7; length: 13; V: TRBV4-3; size: .
CDR3: CASSLDSGGRQPQHF; DNA: TGTGCCAGCAGCTTAGACTCTGGAGGTAGACAGCCCCAGCATTTT; D: .; J: TRBJ1-5; length: 15; V: TRBV7-9; size: .
CDR3: CASSPTRSPRYEQYF; DNA: TGCGCCAGCAGCCCGACTCGTAGCCCGAGGTACGAGCAGTACTTC; D: .; J: TRBJ2-7; length: 15; V: TRBV4-3; size: few
CDR3: CASSLNRFTGELFF; DNA: TGTGCCAGCAGCTTAAACAGATTCACCGGGGAGCTGTTTTTT; D: .; J: TRBJ2-2; length: 14; V: TRBV7-3; size: .